These T cell receptor beta chains were read from a single sample in a study of T cell responses to AZD1222 COVID-19 vaccine. Using immunoSEQ multiplex PCR, the repertoire was profiled, and TCRdb retains in-frame clones only, with some absent. This sample has about 150,000 clones, with around 94% found just once. The sequencing here drew on peripheral blood, taken on day 0 of AZD1222 vaccination. The receptors here all came from an adult in good health. Each CDR3 is given with its conserved first and last residue. D genes are given only for firm matches. Clone sizes are given selectively: once, few, many, or a class where the clone is expanded.

J | size | D | V | DNA | CDR3
TRBJ2-1 | - | - | TRBV12-3/TRBV12-4 | TGTGCCAGCAGTTTGGACCGATACAATGAGCAGTTCTTC | CASSLDRYNEQFF
TRBJ1-2 | - | TRBD1 | TRBV6-5 | TGTGCCAGCAGTCCACATGACAGGGTTAATGGCTACACCTTC | CASSPHDRVNGYTF
TRBJ2-5 | - | - | TRBV9 | TGTGCCAGCAGCGCTTCGGCCCTCCAAGAGACCCAGTACTTC | CASSASALQETQYF
TRBJ2-1 | once | - | TRBV5-1 | TGCGCCAGCAGCTTCGGGCGGCACAATGAGCAGTTCTTC | CASSFGRHNEQFF
TRBJ2-1 | - | - | TRBV5-6 | TGTGCCAGCAGCGCGTCCGGTTTGGCCTACAATGAGCAGTTCTTC | CASSASGLAYNEQFF
TRBJ2-2 | once | TRBD2 | TRBV19 | TGTGCCTCCAAAGCGGGGGCCGGGGAGCTGTTTTTT | CASKAGAGELFF
TRBJ2-3 | - | TRBD2 | TRBV6-4 | TGTGCCAGCAGTGACTCAAGCGGGGGGGGCGAGGATACGCAGTATTTT | CASSDSSGGGEDTQYF
TRBJ2-5 | - | - | TRBV9 | TGTGCCAGCAGCGTAGTAGACAGCTCCCAAGAGACCCAGTACTTC | CASSVVDSSQETQYF
TRBJ2-2 | - | TRBD1 | TRBV27 | TGTGCCAGCCGGGACAGGAACACCGGGGAGCTGTTTTTT | CASRDRNTGELFF
TRBJ2-6 | - | - | TRBV19 | TGTGCCAGTAACTACAAGGGGGGGCCTGGGGCCAACGTCCTGACTTTC | CASNYKGGPGANVLTF
TRBJ1-6 | once | - | TRBV19 | TGTGCCAGTTGCACAGGAGGCAATTCACCCCTCCACTTT | CASCTGGNSPLHF
TRBJ1-1 | - | - | TRBV5-1 | TGCGCCAGCAGCTTGGACGATGAGGATGAAGCTTTCTTT | CASSLDDEDEAFF